The rows below give T cell receptor beta chains drawn from one sample of a study of CD8 T cells in Susac syndrome. TCRdb re-called the immunoSEQ multiplex PCR reads through MiXCR, storing one row per CDR3 protein. The data show around 71,000 distinct CDR3 sequences, with 96% seen just once and 0.095% to 0.13% held by the top ten. The sequenced sample was CD4+ T cells from PBMCs. These receptors originate from a human donor with multiple sclerosis. Each CDR3 is given with its conserved first and last residue. A D gene is named only where the DNA matches it firmly.

TRBV27	TRBJ2-2	TRBD2	14	CASRGSGGIGELFF	TGTGCCAGCCGGGGGAGCGGGGGGATCGGGGAGCTGTTTTTT
TRBV29-1	TRBJ1-1	.	13	CSVALMRNTEAFF	TGCAGCGTTGCCTTGATGAGGAACACTGAAGCTTTCTTT
TRBV20-1	TRBJ2-1	TRBD2	14	CSAERGAEYNEQFF	TGCAGTGCCGAGCGGGGGGCAGAGTACAATGAGCAGTTCTTC
TRBV3-1	TRBJ2-3	.	14	CASSQDGRVHTQYF	TGTGCCAGCAGCCAAGATGGCAGGGTTCATACGCAGTATTTT
TRBV30	TRBJ2-7	TRBD1	15	CAWSGLGQQNYEQYF	TGTGCCTGGAGTGGATTGGGACAGCAGAACTACGAGCAGTACTTC
TRBV4-1	TRBJ2-7	.	15	CASSDPAGRPYEQYF	TGCGCCAGCAGCGATCCAGCCGGACGCCCGTACGAGCAGTACTTC
TRBV12-3/TRBV12-4	TRBJ2-3	TRBD1	12	CATGQGADTQYF	TGTGCCACAGGACAGGGGGCAGATACGCAGTATTTT
TRBV28	TRBJ2-5	TRBD1	19	CASSTHRDRSSLKQETQYF	TGTGCCAGCAGTACTCACCGGGACAGGAGTTCTCTTAAACAAGAGACCCAGTACTTC
TRBV7-9	TRBJ1-6	.	13	CASSSGRYSPLHF	TGTGCCAGCAGCTCAGGACGTTATTCACCCCTCCACTTT
TRBV4-1	TRBJ1-2	.	13	CASSQPGLYGYTF	TGCGCCAGCAGCCAACCGGGACTCTATGGCTACACCTTC
TRBV5-1	TRBJ2-6	.	17	CASKSRAGLSGANVLTF	TGCGCCAGCAAAAGTCGGGCAGGACTCTCTGGGGCCAACGTCCTGACTTTC
TRBV12-3/TRBV12-4	TRBJ1-1	.	15	CASQSQGKKNTEAFF	TGTGCCAGCCAGAGTCAGGGGAAGAAGAACACTGAAGCTTTCTTT
TRBV12-3/TRBV12-4	TRBJ2-6	TRBD2	17	CASSSLAGGSGANVLTF	TGTGCCAGCAGTTCCCTAGCGGGGGGCTCTGGGGCCAACGTCCTGACTTTC
TRBV7-9	TRBJ2-1	TRBD1	15	CASSPGQGANNEQFF	TGTGCCAGCAGCCCGGGACAGGGGGCAAACAATGAGCAGTTCTTC
TRBV7-2	TRBJ2-1	TRBD1	16	CASSSQGTGGYNEQFF	TGTGCCAGCAGCTCACAGGGGACAGGTGGGTACAATGAGCAGTTCTTC